This TCR beta chain was retrieved from a study of patients and donors after allogeneic stem cell transplantation. TCRdb reprocessed the RT-PCR reads with MiXCR, giving one entry per CDR3 protein. Of 150,000 to 200,000 distinct CDR3 sequences in the sample, nearly 25% are singletons; the top ten hold roughly 26%. Losses at the gene ends were 0 bases for V and 2 bases for J; bases not matched to a gene: 3. Germline lookup yields CDR1 DFQATT and CDR2 SNEGSKA (reference sequence). The length of the CDR3 is 16 residues. The TCR sequence derives from a human donor who was either an allogeneic HSCT recipient or a stem cell or donor lymphocyte infusion donor (not recorded which). It is not recorded whose cells these are; they may come from a transplant donor. The chain couples TRBV20-1 to TRBJ2-3, with 12 bases lining up with TRBD2. Source material: blood, either unsorted or a sorted T cell fraction (not recorded which). For the CDR3, the DNA is TGCAGTGCTAGAGATCCTAGCGGGAGGGCCACAGATACGCAGTATTTT. As protein: CSARDPSGRATDTQYF.